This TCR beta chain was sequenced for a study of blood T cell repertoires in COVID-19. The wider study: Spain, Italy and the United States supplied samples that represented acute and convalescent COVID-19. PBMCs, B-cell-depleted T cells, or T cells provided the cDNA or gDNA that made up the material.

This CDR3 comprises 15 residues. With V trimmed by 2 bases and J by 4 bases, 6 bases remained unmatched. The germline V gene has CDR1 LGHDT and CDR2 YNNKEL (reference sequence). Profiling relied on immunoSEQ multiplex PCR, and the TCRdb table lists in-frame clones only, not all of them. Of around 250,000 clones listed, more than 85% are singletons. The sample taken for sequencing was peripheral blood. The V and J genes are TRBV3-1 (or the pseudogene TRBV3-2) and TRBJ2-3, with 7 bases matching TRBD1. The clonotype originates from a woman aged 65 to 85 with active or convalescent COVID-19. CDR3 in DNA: TGTGCCAGCAGCCAAAGATCAGGGGGAGCAGATACGCAGTATTTT. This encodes CASSQRSGGADTQYF.